A selection of T cell receptor beta chains follows, all from one sample in a study of beta chain features in type 1 diabetes. Some clones are missing from TCRdb's copy, which holds only in-frame ones; the method was immunoSEQ multiplex PCR. The table lists around 500,000 clones, approximately 30% of them singletons. Sequences were obtained from naive CD4+ T cells from blood. These receptors were collected from a man younger than 35 in good health. Each CDR3 is given with its conserved first and last residue. The D gene is left open where the match is weak. Rows may omit the clone size; those that give it use once, few, many or a size class.

TRBJ2-3	NA	TRBV11-2	TRBD2	TGTGCCAGCAGGCAAGCGGGAAATACGAGGGATACGCAGTATTTT	CASRQAGNTRDTQYF
TRBJ2-5	few	TRBV7-8	TRBD1	TGTGCCAGCAGCCCGCCGGGACAGGGTTTAGTCGAGACCCAGTACTTC	CASSPPGQGLVETQYF
TRBJ2-1	NA	TRBV28	TRBD2	TGTGCCAGCAGTTTAGCGGGAGGGTCCTACAATGAGCAGTTCTTC	CASSLAGGSYNEQFF
TRBJ1-1	few	TRBV29-1	NA	TGCAGCGTCTCCGTGGGGGGCGGCACTGAAGCTTTCTTT	CSVSVGGGTEAFF
TRBJ2-5	NA	TRBV4-1	NA	TGCGCCAGCAGCCAGGCACCTCAAGAGACCCAGTACTTC	CASSQAPQETQYF
TRBJ2-1	NA	TRBV4-1	TRBD1	TGCGCCAGCAGCCAAGGGGGACAGGTATCCAATGAGCAGTTCTTC	CASSQGGQVSNEQFF
TRBJ2-7	NA	TRBV7-2	NA	TGTGCCAGCAGCTTCAGACAGGTCTACGAGCAGTACTTC	CASSFRQVYEQYF
TRBJ2-1	NA	TRBV2	TRBD2	TGTGCCAGCAGAGCGGGGGGGTCCTACAATGAGCAGTTCTTC	CASRAGGSYNEQFF
TRBJ2-7	few	TRBV20-1	NA	TGCAGTGCTCAGCCGGCGCCTGAGCAGTACTTC	CSAQPAPEQYF
TRBJ2-7	few	TRBV4-1	NA	TGCGCCAGCAGCCAAGTTGGCGGCAGGATCTACGAGCAGTACTTC	CASSQVGGRIYEQYF
TRBJ2-1	NA	TRBV4-1	TRBD2	TGCGCCAGCAGCCAAGATAGTCGACTAGCCGATGAGCAGTTCTTC	CASSQDSRLADEQFF
TRBJ2-5	NA	TRBV29-1	NA	TGCAGCGTTGGGCCTCGGGGGGAGACCCAGTACTTC	CSVGPRGETQYF
TRBJ2-1	NA	TRBV5-1	NA	TGCGCCAGCAGCTTGGGTGCTAGCGACAATGAGCAGTTCTTC	CASSLGASDNEQFF
TRBJ2-5	NA	TRBV6-6	TRBD2	TGTGCAAGACTAGCGGGATGTCGAGAGACCCAGTACTTC	CARLAGCRETQYF
TRBJ2-7	NA	TRBV10-3	NA	TGTGCCATCAGTGGGGTGCAGGGGCCCTACGAGCAGTACTTC	CAISGVQGPYEQYF
TRBJ1-5	NA	TRBV30	NA	TGTGCCTGGAGTGTGAAGGGAGGCCCGCCCCAGCATTTT	CAWSVKGGPPQHF
TRBJ2-3	NA	TRBV30	TRBD2	TGTGCCTGGAGTGTTTTGTCTAGCGGGACAGATACGCAGTATTTT	CAWSVLSSGTDTQYF
TRBJ2-3	NA	TRBV7-9	NA	TGTGCCAGCAGCTTTGGTACAGATACGCAGTATTTT	CASSFGTDTQYF
TRBJ1-5	NA	TRBV30	NA	TGTGCCTGGAGTGTACAAGGGTATAGTCAGCCCCAGCATTTT	CAWSVQGYSQPQHF